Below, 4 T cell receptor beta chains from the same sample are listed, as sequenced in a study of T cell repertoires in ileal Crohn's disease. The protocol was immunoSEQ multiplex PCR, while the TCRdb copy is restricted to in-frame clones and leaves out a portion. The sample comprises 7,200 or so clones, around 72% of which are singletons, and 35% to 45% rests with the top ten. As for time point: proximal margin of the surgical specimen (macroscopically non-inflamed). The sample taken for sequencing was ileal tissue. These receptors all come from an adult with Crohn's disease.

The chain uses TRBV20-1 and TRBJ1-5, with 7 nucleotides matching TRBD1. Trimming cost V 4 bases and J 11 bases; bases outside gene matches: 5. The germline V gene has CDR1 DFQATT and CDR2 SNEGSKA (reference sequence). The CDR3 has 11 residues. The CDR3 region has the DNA TGCAGTGCTATCCGCACAGGGGCCCAGCATTTT. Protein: CSAIRTGAQHF.

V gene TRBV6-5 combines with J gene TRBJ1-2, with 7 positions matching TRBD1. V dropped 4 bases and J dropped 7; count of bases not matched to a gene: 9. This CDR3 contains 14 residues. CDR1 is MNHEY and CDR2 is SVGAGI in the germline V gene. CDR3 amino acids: CASSLRQGLFGYTF. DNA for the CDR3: TGTGCCAGCAGTTTAAGACAGGGACTCTTTGGCTACACCTTC.

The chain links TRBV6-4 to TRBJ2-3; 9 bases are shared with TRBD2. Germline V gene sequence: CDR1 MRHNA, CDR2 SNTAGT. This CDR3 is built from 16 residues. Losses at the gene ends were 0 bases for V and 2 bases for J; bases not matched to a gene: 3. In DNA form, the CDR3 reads TGTGCCAGCAGTGACTCGGCGGGGGGGGCCACAGATACGCAGTATTTT. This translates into CASSDSAGGATDTQYF.

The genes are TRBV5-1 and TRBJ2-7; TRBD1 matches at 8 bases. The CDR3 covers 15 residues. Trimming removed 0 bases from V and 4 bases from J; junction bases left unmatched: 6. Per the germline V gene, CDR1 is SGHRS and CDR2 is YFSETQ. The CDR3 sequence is CASSLEAGGWYEQYF. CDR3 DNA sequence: TGCGCCAGCAGCTTGGAGGCAGGGGGCTGGTACGAGCAGTACTTC.